A selection of T cell receptor beta chains follows, all from one sample in a study of T cell responses to AZD1222 COVID-19 vaccine. TCRdb's copy holds only in-frame clones and misses some; the assay was immunoSEQ multiplex PCR. The sample shows approximately 150,000 clones, about 92% of them seen only once. The sequencing here drew on peripheral blood, taken on day 0 of AZD1222 vaccination. The receptors come from an adult in good health. CDR3s include the opening cysteine and the closing phenylalanine or tryptophan. The order of the fields is D gene, J gene, V gene, clone size, CDR3 protein, CDR3 DNA. D genes are given only for firm matches. The listing skips clone size in some rows; elsewhere it reads once, few, many or a size class.

TRBD2	TRBJ2-5	TRBV19	NA	CASSIDGGGQETQYF	TGTGCCAGTAGTATAGATGGGGGGGGACAAGAGACCCAGTACTTC
NA	TRBJ1-2	TRBV18	NA	CASSPSTFRGNYGYTF	TGTGCCAGCTCACCTTCCACGTTCCGGGGAAACTATGGCTACACCTTC
NA	TRBJ1-1	TRBV28	NA	CASSLEYTEAFF	TGTGCCAGCAGTTTAGAGTACACTGAAGCTTTCTTT
NA	TRBJ1-2	TRBV12-5	once	CASGLVLGRNFYGYTF	TGTGCTAGTGGTTTGGTACTCGGACGGAACTTCTATGGCTACACCTTC
NA	TRBJ1-6	TRBV4-2	NA	CASSQGAPGTEYNSPLHF	TGTGCCAGCAGCCAAGGGGCGCCAGGGACCGAGTATAATTCACCCCTCCACTTT
NA	TRBJ2-1	TRBV6-2/TRBV6-3	NA	CASSWSGGDNEQFF	TGTGCCAGCAGTTGGTCAGGGGGGGACAATGAGCAGTTCTTC
NA	TRBJ1-4	TRBV7-2	NA	CASSVRVATNEKLFF	TGTGCCAGCAGCGTAAGGGTTGCAACTAATGAAAAACTGTTTTTT
NA	TRBJ2-1	TRBV6-5	NA	CASSKPGEQFF	TGTGCCAGCAGCAAACCAGGGGAGCAGTTCTTC
NA	TRBJ1-2	TRBV29-1	NA	CSVEGGYGYTF	TGCAGCGTTGAAGGAGGGTATGGCTACACCTTC
TRBD1	TRBJ1-6	TRBV4-1	once	CASSLLGQGATSPLHF	TGCGCCAGCAGCCTCTTGGGACAGGGGGCGACTTCACCCCTCCACTTT
NA	TRBJ2-5	TRBV12-3/TRBV12-4	NA	CASGSDRETQYF	TGTGCCAGCGGAAGCGATCGAGAGACCCAGTACTTC
NA	TRBJ1-5	TRBV29-1	NA	CSVVIGNQPQHF	TGCAGCGTTGTAATTGGCAATCAGCCCCAGCATTTT
NA	TRBJ1-6	TRBV2	NA	CASKEQGNSPLHF	TGTGCCAGCAAGGAGCAGGGGAATTCACCCCTCCACTTT
NA	TRBJ2-3	TRBV2	NA	CASSEAETHNTQYF	TGTGCCAGCAGTGAAGCGGAGACCCACAATACGCAGTATTTT
NA	TRBJ1-2	TRBV11-2	once	CASSQRPGYGYTF	TGTGCCAGCAGCCAAAGACCCGGGTATGGCTACACCTTC
NA	TRBJ1-5	TRBV12-5	NA	CASGSRVTDQPQHF	TGTGCTAGTGGCTCCAGGGTGACAGATCAGCCCCAGCATTTT
NA	TRBJ2-7	TRBV4-1	NA	CASSQDRGYEQYF	TGCGCCAGCAGCCAAGACAGGGGCTACGAGCAGTACTTC
NA	TRBJ1-1	TRBV10-3	NA	CAISESIGGVDTEAFF	TGTGCCATCAGTGAGTCAATCGGGGGGGTGGACACTGAAGCTTTCTTT
NA	TRBJ2-7	TRBV12-3/TRBV12-4	NA	CASSLGSEQYF	TGTGCCAGCAGTTTAGGCAGCGAGCAGTACTTC
NA	TRBJ1-3	TRBV4-2	NA	CASSQGSWSGNTIYF	TGTGCCAGCAGCCAGGGGAGCTGGTCCGGAAACACCATATATTTT
TRBD1	TRBJ1-4	TRBV18	NA	CASSPQGANEKLFF	TGTGCCAGCTCACCACAGGGGGCGAATGAAAAACTGTTTTTT
TRBD1	TRBJ1-6	TRBV28	NA	CASSLPGTALYSPLHF	TGTGCCAGCAGTTTACCCGGGACAGCCCTTTATTCACCCCTCCACTTT
TRBD1	TRBJ1-5	TRBV6-5	NA	CASRSGTGSNQPQHF	TGTGCCAGCAGATCCGGGACAGGGAGTAATCAGCCCCAGCATTTT
NA	TRBJ1-1	TRBV28	NA	CASGSGYTEAFF	TGTGCCAGCGGCTCAGGGTACACTGAAGCTTTCTTT
TRBD1	TRBJ2-7	TRBV5-4	once	CASSSRNRGLSYEQYF	TGTGCCAGCAGCTCAAGGAACAGGGGTCTTTCTTACGAGCAGTACTTC
NA	TRBJ2-2	TRBV6-5	once	CASSLTGLNTGELFF	TGTGCCAGCAGCCTCACAGGGTTGAACACCGGGGAGCTGTTTTTT
NA	TRBJ1-2	TRBV4-2	NA	CASSQDLGIYGYTF	TGTGCCAGCAGCCAAGATCTCGGGATCTATGGCTACACCTTC
NA	TRBJ2-7	TRBV19	NA	CASSMGRPYEQYF	TGTGCCAGTAGTATGGGGAGACCCTACGAGCAGTACTTC
TRBD2	TRBJ2-7	TRBV6-5	NA	CASSYSLSGAYEQYF	TGTGCCAGCAGTTACTCGTTGAGCGGGGCCTACGAGCAGTACTTC
NA	TRBJ1-1	TRBV3-1/TRBV3-2	NA	CASSQDRRWGRASPAAFF	TGTGCCAGCAGCCAAGATAGGAGGTGGGGCAGGGCTAGTCCCGCGGCTTTCTTT
TRBD2	TRBJ2-1	TRBV5-1	NA	CASSLRPSGGEQFF	TGCGCCAGCAGCTTGCGTCCTAGCGGGGGGGAGCAGTTCTTC
TRBD1	TRBJ1-4	TRBV19	NA	CATTGTDEKLFF	TGTGCCACAACCGGGACAGATGAAAAACTGTTTTTT
TRBD1	TRBJ1-5	TRBV30	NA	CAWSADRGLWPQHF	TGTGCCTGGAGTGCGGACAGGGGCCTGTGGCCCCAGCATTTT
TRBD1	TRBJ1-5	TRBV5-1	NA	CASSLGTGGYQPQHF	TGCGCCAGCAGCTTGGGGACAGGGGGATACCAGCCCCAGCATTTT
TRBD1	TRBJ1-4	TRBV4-1	NA	CASSHGTGREKLFF	TGCGCCAGCAGCCATGGGACAGGTCGGGAAAAACTGTTTTTT
NA	TRBJ2-7	TRBV4-3	NA	CASSQEGRTSYEQYF	TGCGCCAGCAGCCAAGAGGGCAGGACCTCCTACGAGCAGTACTTC
NA	TRBJ1-2	TRBV18	NA	CASSQIRDLNGYTF	TGTGCCAGCTCACAAATAAGGGATCTGAATGGCTACACCTTC
TRBD1	TRBJ1-2	TRBV27	NA	CASSLSGTGEAKGYTF	TGTGCCAGCAGTTTATCGGGGACAGGGGAAGCTAAAGGCTACACCTTC
NA	TRBJ2-3	TRBV9	NA	CASSVEGGGDTQYF	TGTGCCAGCAGCGTAGAGGGAGGTGGAGATACGCAGTATTTT
TRBD1	TRBJ1-5	TRBV6-4	NA	CASSDRTGESNQPQHF	TGTGCCAGCAGTGACCGGACAGGGGAGAGCAATCAGCCCCAGCATTTT
NA	TRBJ1-1	TRBV7-9	NA	CASSGWDTEAFF	TGTGCCAGCAGCGGCTGGGACACTGAAGCTTTCTTT
NA	TRBJ1-6	TRBV30	NA	CAWSVIGSLDSPLHF	TGTGCCTGGAGTGTAATAGGCTCTTTGGATTCACCCCTCCACTTT
TRBD1	TRBJ2-7	TRBV7-8	once	CASSPGGTGTYEQYF	TGTGCCAGCAGCCCCGGGGGGACAGGGACCTACGAGCAGTACTTC
NA	TRBJ1-2	TRBV15	NA	CATSTDGFLVF	TGTGCCACCAGCACAGACGGATTCCTTGTCTTC
NA	TRBJ1-3	TRBV5-6	NA	CASSLGRGNTIYF	TGTGCCAGCAGCTTGGGGAGAGGAAACACCATATATTTT
NA	TRBJ2-1	TRBV3-1/TRBV3-2	NA	CASSQRDGNNEQFF	TGTGCCAGCAGCCAAAGGGACGGAAACAATGAGCAGTTCTTC
TRBD1	TRBJ1-2	TRBV7-9	NA	CASSLPQTGGGYGYTF	TGTGCCAGCAGCTTACCTCAAACAGGGGGCGGCTATGGCTACACCTTC
TRBD1	TRBJ2-7	TRBV11-2	NA	CASSLRGRGFPYEQYF	TGTGCCAGCAGCTTGAGGGGCAGGGGGTTCCCCTACGAGCAGTACTTC
NA	TRBJ1-3	TRBV29-1	many	CSVMFSGNTIYF	TGCAGCGTAATGTTCTCTGGAAACACCATATATTTT